Below, 29 T cell receptor beta chains from the same sample are listed, as sequenced in a study of cytomegalovirus exposure and HLA in healthy donors. Primers: 60 Vbeta forward and 13 Jbeta reverse. Only in-frame clones appear in the TCRdb table, and some are missing; sequencing was by immunoSEQ multiplex PCR. Here the sample spans some 170,000 clones, roughly 76% being singletons. Material for sequencing was PBMCs. The receptors derive from a man aged 60 to 75 in good health and CMV-seronegative.

V gene TRBV28 combines with J gene TRBJ2-7; tentative D call: TRBD1 (6 bases). Trimming stripped 6 bases from V and 6 bases from J, with 24 bases between. In germline, CDR1 is MDHEN, CDR2 SYDVKM. The CDR3 length is 16 residues. The CDR3 nucleotides are TGTGCCAGCAGATCTACCCCTAGCACCACAGGGAGCGAGCAGTACTTC. Translating it yields CASRSTPSTTGSEQYF.

The genes are TRBV2 and TRBJ1-5; TRBD1 agrees at 11 bases. Germline CDR1 SNHLY, CDR2 FYNNEI. The CDR3 totals 15 residues. J lost 3 bases, V lost 6 bases, and 4 bases had no gene match. CDR3 region: CASSGTGGFNQPQHF. The CDR3 nucleotides read TGTGCCAGCAGCGGGACAGGGGGGTTCAATCAGCCCCAGCATTTT.

The CDR3 nucleotides are TGTGCCAGCTCACCGGGAGGGGCCGTCAATCAGCCCCAGCATTTT. As protein: CASSPGGAVNQPQHF. The J gene is TRBJ1-5, the V gene TRBV18; TRBD1 might be the D (5 bases). With 3 bases removed from V and 3 bases from J, the gap between germline ends came to 12 bases. Per germline, CDR1 KGHSH and CDR2 LQKENI. The CDR3 runs to 15 residues. The full variable domain, rest sourced from reference TRBV18 and TRBJ1-5, is NAGVMQNPRHLVRRRGQEARLRCSPMKGHSHVYWYRQLPEEGLKFMVYLQKENIIDESGMPKERFSAEFPKEGPSILRIQQVVRGDSAAYFCASSPGGAVNQPQHFGDGTRLSIL.

This clone is a singleton in its sample. V and J are TRBV7-9 and TRBJ1-2; TRBD1 is a possible D gene (5 bases). The germline CDR1 and CDR2 sequences are SEHNR and FQNEAQ (reference sequence). V was shortened by 3 bases and J by 5 bases, with 13 bases between the two germline ends. The CDR3 spans 14 residues. The chain's CDR3 is CASSFGLEGYGYTF. CDR3 sequence (DNA): TGTGCCAGCAGCTTCGGCCTGGAGGGGTATGGCTACACCTTC.

The V call is TRBV7-9, the J call TRBJ2-7; a possible D gene is TRBD1 (6 bases). Germline values: CDR1 SEHNR, CDR2 FQNEAQ (reference sequence). Trimming left V 5 bases short and J 5 bases short, with 13 bases between. The CDR3 loop spans 13 amino acids. CDR3 sequence reads: CASSHLRGDEQYF. In nucleotides, the CDR3 is TGTGCCAGCAGCCATCTCAGGGGAGACGAGCAGTACTTC.

A remark on this clone: A junction end diverges from the germline sequence, so it may reflect a read error. The rearrangement links TRBV7-9 to TRBJ1-2; 8 bases match TRBD1. The CDR3 is made up of 12 amino acids. Germline-derived CDR1 and CDR2 are SEHNR and FQNEAQ (reference sequence). This CDR3 reads CASSPGQAITSF. CDR3 DNA: TGTGCCAGCAGCCCGGGACAGGCTATAACTTCCTTC.

V usage is TRBV2 and J usage is TRBJ1-1, with D unclear. The CDR3 loop spans 15 amino acids. Trimming removed 5 bases at V and 1 base at J, with 14 bases between. Germline CDR1 SNHLY, CDR2 FYNNEI. In DNA form, the CDR3 reads TGTGCCAGCAGTTTTCAGGTAGGAGGGAACACTGAAGCTTTCTTT. Residues: CASSFQVGGNTEAFF.

This chain joins TRBV30 and TRBJ1-2, with no clear D. Between the trimmed V and J ends, which lost 4 bases and 13 bases, there was a span of 16 bases. This CDR3 region has 11 residues. Germline V gene sequence: CDR1 GTSNPN, CDR2 SVGIG (reference sequence). This CDR3 reads CAWNPGEGSTF. CDR3 coding DNA: TGTGCCTGGAACCCCGGAGAGGGTTCCACCTTC.

V usage is TRBV2 and J usage is TRBJ1-2, with D perhaps matching TRBD1 (6 bases). V was pared by 5 bases and J by 3 bases, with 13 bases between. CDR1 is SNHLY and CDR2 is FYNNEI in the germline V gene. The CDR3 consists of 14 residues. The CDR3 region is CASSKGGRDYGYTF. CDR3 DNA: TGTGCCAGCAGTAAGGGGGGGCGCGACTATGGCTACACCTTC.

This clone was seen more than once but under ten times. This chain uses TRBV28 with TRBJ1-2; possible D gene TRBD1, 6 bases. The CDR3 covers 14 residues. Germline loops: CDR1 MDHEN, CDR2 SYDVKM. V shed 1 base and J shed 7 bases, with 13 bases lying between them. The chain's CDR3 is CASSLFVRGFGYTF. In DNA, the CDR3 is TGTGCCAGCAGTTTATTCGTCAGGGGTTTTGGCTACACCTTC.

The sample holds a few counts of this clone. The chain carries TRBV9 and TRBJ2-6, with D hard to call. Looked up from germline, CDR1 is SGDLS and CDR2 is YYNGEE. V was pared by 4 bases and J by 0 bases, with 17 bases between. CDR3 length: 18 amino acids. In DNA form, the CDR3 reads TGTGCCAGCAGCCCGATGTTTGTGGCCAACTCTGGGGCCAACGTCCTGACTTTC. This sequence encodes CASSPMFVANSGANVLTF.

The chain recombines TRBV6-5 with TRBJ1-2, with D hard to call. The CDR3 is 14 amino acids. Germline lookup yields CDR1 MNHEY and CDR2 SVGAGI. Between the trimmed V and J ends, which lost 4 bases and 2 bases, there was a span of 11 bases. The CDR3 loop is CASSSVTKNYGYTF. For the CDR3, the DNA is TGTGCCAGCAGTTCCGTGACAAAAAACTATGGCTACACCTTC.

The chain recombines TRBV19 with TRBJ2-7; D is possibly TRBD1 (5 bases). The CDR3 is made up of 17 amino acids. Germline CDR1 LNHDA, CDR2 SQIVND (reference sequence). Trimming took 5 bases from V and 0 from J, leaving 20 bases between them. In DNA form, the CDR3 reads TGTGCCAGTAGTGCGACTCTTTGGGGCTCCAGCTCCTACGAGCAGTACTTC. The encoded protein is CASSATLWGSSSYEQYF.

J is TRBJ2-5 and V is TRBV5-6; D unresolved. The CDR3 sequence is 12 residues long. The V end lost 1 base, the J end lost 3 bases, and 4 bases lay between the germline ends. Germline-derived CDR1 and CDR2 are SGHDT and YYEEEE. This CDR3 reads CASSLIEETQYF. In DNA, the CDR3 is TGTGCCAGCAGCTTGATAGAAGAGACCCAGTACTTC.

The chain uses TRBV28 and TRBJ1-2; 8 nucleotides align to TRBD1. Germline loops: CDR1 MDHEN, CDR2 SYDVKM. This CDR3 is 12 amino acids long. V lost 7 bases and J lost 6; bases outside the gene matches: 4. The CDR3 DNA sequence: TGTGCCAGCATTGCGACAGGGGATGGCTACACCTTC. Amino acids: CASIATGDGYTF.

The chain uses TRBV19 and TRBJ2-7; 8 bases align to TRBD1. With V trimmed by 3 bases and J by 5 bases, 9 bases remained unmatched. This CDR3 region has 15 residues. From germline, CDR1 is LNHDA and CDR2 SQIVND (reference sequence). Written as DNA, the CDR3 is TGTGCCAGTAGTATCCGACCGACAGGGGTCGACGAGCAGTACTTC. Protein product: CASSIRPTGVDEQYF.

The rearrangement joins TRBV14 to TRBJ1-1; the D gene is possibly TRBD1 (6 bases). Per the germline V gene, CDR1 is SGHDN and CDR2 is FVKESK. CDR3 length: 15 amino acids. Trimming took off 4 bases at V and 1 base at J, with 13 bases between the two ends. The CDR3 is CASSLHAGANTEAFF. CDR3 DNA: TGTGCCAGCAGCCTTCACGCGGGGGCGAACACTGAAGCTTTCTTT.

The rearrangement links TRBV7-2 to TRBJ2-1, with D perhaps matching TRBD1 (7 bases). Between the trimmed V and J ends, which lost 4 bases and 8 bases, there was a span of 12 bases. CDR1 and CDR2 (germline): SGHTA, FQGNSA. The CDR3 extends over 13 amino acids. The CDR3, as DNA: TGTGCCAGCAGCTCAGCCAGGGGGGATGAGCAGTTCTTC. This sequence encodes CASSSARGDEQFF. Looking up the rest from reference TRBV7-2 and TRBJ2-1 gives the full variable domain: GAGVSQSPSNKVTEKGKDVELRCDPISGHTALYWYRQSLGQGLEFLIYFQGNSAPDKSGLPSDRFSAERTGGSVSTLTIQRTQQEDSAVYLCASSSARGDEQFFGPGTRLTVL.

The genes are TRBV9 and TRBJ1-2, with a weak D call TRBD1 (5 bases). The CDR3 is 14 amino acids. Germline V gives CDR1 SGDLS, CDR2 YYNGEE. The V gene lost 3 bases and the J gene lost 8 bases, with 17 bases spanning the gap. The CDR3 DNA reads as TGTGCCAGCAGCGGTGCCCAGGGTGGTTACGGCTACACCTTC. This gives the protein CASSGAQGGYGYTF.

This chain links TRBV2 with TRBJ2-3; 12 nucleotides match TRBD1. Per germline, CDR1 SNHLY and CDR2 FYNNEI. CDR3 size: 16 residues. V lost 4 bases to trimming and J lost 1 base; unmatched junction nucleotides: 3. This CDR3 is CASSVRDRGRTDTQYF. The CDR3 region has the DNA TGTGCCAGCAGTGTCCGGGACAGGGGGCGCACAGATACGCAGTATTTT.

The genes are TRBV18 and TRBJ1-5, with TRBD1 matching 7 bases. Germline V gene lookup returns CDR1 KGHSH and CDR2 LQKENI. The CDR3 covers 15 residues. V shed 3 bases and J 5 bases; nucleotides not matched to a gene: 7. CDR3: CASSPLGRGDQPQHF. In DNA, the CDR3 is TGTGCCAGCTCACCCCTCGGCAGGGGGGATCAGCCCCAGCATTTT.

This clone showed up just a few times. This rearrangement joins TRBV27 to TRBJ2-2; 8 positions agree with TRBD2. Germline loops: CDR1 MNHEY, CDR2 SMNVEV (reference sequence). The trim removed 6 bases at V and 4 bases at J, leaving 4 bases unmatched. The CDR3 is 14 residues long. The CDR3 sequence is CASRGRGATGELFF. Written as DNA, the CDR3 is TGTGCCAGCAGGGGGCGGGGGGCCACCGGGGAGCTGTTTTTT.

The CDR3 region is CASSPRAGALSYEQYF. The CDR3 coding sequence is TGCGCCAGCAGCCCGAGGGCGGGGGCCCTCTCCTACGAGCAGTACTTC. V gene TRBV10-2 combines with J gene TRBJ2-7; possibly TRBD2 for D (7 bases). The length of the CDR3 is 16 residues. Trimming cost V 6 bases and J 0 bases, with 18 bases left between them. The germline V gene encodes CDR1 WSHSY and CDR2 SAAADI.

The chain recombines TRBV4-1 with TRBJ1-3, with a possible D match to TRBD1 (5 bases). Trimming took 1 base from V and 2 from J, leaving 12 bases between them. Germline CDR1 MGHRA, CDR2 YSYEKL. The CDR3 runs to 16 residues. CDR3 sequence: CASSQGGLQPGNTIYF. For the CDR3, the DNA is TGCGCCAGCAGCCAAGGGGGCCTACAACCTGGAAACACCATATATTTT.

This clone was seen only a few times. The rearrangement links TRBV29-1 to TRBJ1-1; the D gene is possibly TRBD1 (5 bases). Germline V gives CDR1 SQVTM, CDR2 ANQGSEA. The CDR3 has 14 residues. V was trimmed by 5 bases and J by 1 base, leaving 14 bases between them. The CDR3: CSVSIVGGNTEAFF. CDR3 nucleotide sequence: TGCAGCGTTTCTATAGTGGGGGGGAACACTGAAGCTTTCTTT.

This clone came up a few times. The CDR3 region is CASSDYSHRTTGELFF. CDR3 nucleotide sequence: TGTGCCAGCAGTGATTATAGCCACAGGACCACCGGGGAGCTGTTTTTT. The J gene is TRBJ2-2, the V gene TRBV6-1, with D possibly being TRBD1 (5 bases). The germline V gene encodes CDR1 MNHNS and CDR2 SASEGT. The V end was cut by 3 bases, the J end by 4 bases, with 15 bases between. The CDR3 totals 16 residues.

J is TRBJ2-2 and V is TRBV28; 10 bases line up with TRBD1. CDR3 length: 16 amino acids. V dropped 6 bases and J dropped 3; count of bases not matched to a gene: 7. In germline, CDR1 is MDHEN, CDR2 SYDVKM. As DNA, the CDR3 is TGTGCCAGCAGCCCCGACAGGGGGCCTCACACCGGGGAGCTGTTTTTT. Translating gives CASSPDRGPHTGELFF. The complete variable domain, with remaining parts taken from reference TRBV28 and TRBJ2-2, reads DVKVTQSSRYLVKRTGEKVFLECVQDMDHENMFWYRQDPGLGLRLIYFSYDVKMKEKGDIPEGYSVSREKKERFSLILESASTNQTSMYLCASSPDRGPHTGELFFGEGSRLTVL.

This chain uses TRBV7-2 with TRBJ1-2; D is uncertain. CDR1 is SGHTA, CDR2 FQGNSA, per germline. Trimming removed 9 bases at V and 4 bases at J, with 18 bases between. This CDR3 is 14 amino acids long. This chain's CDR3 is CASPNREAGYGYTF. The DNA for the CDR3 is TGTGCCAGTCCAAACCGGGAGGCGGGCTATGGCTACACCTTC.

The V call is TRBV29-1, the J call TRBJ1-5; maybe TRBD1 (5 bases). The germline CDR1 and CDR2 sequences are SQVTM and ANQGSEA. The CDR3 length is 13 residues. Trimming shortened V by 6 bases and J by 3 bases, and 12 bases separated the two germline ends. CDR3 residues: CSVALQDNQPQHF. DNA for the CDR3: TGCAGCGTCGCCCTACAGGACAATCAGCCCCAGCATTTT.